This T cell receptor beta chain was recorded in a study of identical twins. Study-wide results and limits: Reduced insertions were recorded for abundant cord blood beta clonotypes, with no such pattern in memory repertoires.

A few counts support this clonotype. Its cognate antigen is unknown. There were only healthy Caucasians among the donors. MiXCR, run by TCRdb on the 5' RACE reads, gives a single entry per CDR3 protein. The sample comprises over 200,000 distinct CDR3 sequences, over 9.5% of which are singletons, and 9% to 10% rests with the top ten. This receptor was identified in a man aged 50 or older in good health. The sequencing sample was made of memory T cells sorted from blood.

The CDR3 bases are TGTGCCAGCGGAAGGACAGGGGTCTACAATGAGCAGTTCTTC. This translates into CASGRTGVYNEQFF. V is TRBV27 and J is TRBJ2-1; 9 bases are shared with TRBD1. The CDR3 runs 14 residues. V was clipped by 8 bases and J by 3 bases; unmatched bases: 5. Germline V gives CDR1 MNHEY, CDR2 SMNVEV (reference sequence).